Listed below are T cell receptor beta chains from one sample, sequenced in a study of blood T cell repertoires in COVID-19. Some clones are missing from TCRdb's copy, which holds only in-frame ones; the method was immunoSEQ multiplex PCR. The sample holds around 190,000 clones; 65% to 90% are singletons and the top ten take roughly 1.4%. Specimen: peripheral blood. These receptors came from a human donor in a cohort sampled during active COVID-19. Both conserved end residues are part of each CDR3.

cdr3_aa: CASSLTGGSNQPQHF; j_call: TRBJ1-5; cdr3_length: 15; v_call: TRBV7-3
cdr3_aa: CASSLSYEQYF; j_call: TRBJ2-7; cdr3_length: 11; v_call: TRBV13
cdr3_aa: CASSQSAGLGTDTQYF; j_call: TRBJ2-3; cdr3_length: 16; v_call: TRBV28
cdr3_aa: CASKKGVREGTEAFF; j_call: TRBJ1-1; cdr3_length: 15; v_call: TRBV19
cdr3_aa: CASSLGQGPTEAFF; j_call: TRBJ1-1; cdr3_length: 14; v_call: TRBV5-4
cdr3_aa: CASSYDGSIYEQYF; j_call: TRBJ2-7; cdr3_length: 14; v_call: TRBV6-5
cdr3_aa: CASSEDRNSNQPQHF; j_call: TRBJ1-5; cdr3_length: 15; v_call: TRBV19
cdr3_aa: CASSLLRGGGNTQYF; j_call: TRBJ2-3; cdr3_length: 15; v_call: TRBV11-2
cdr3_aa: CASSSGTRGEQYF; j_call: TRBJ2-7; cdr3_length: 13; v_call: TRBV12-3/TRBV12-4
cdr3_aa: CASSLGSGGEAFF; j_call: TRBJ1-1; cdr3_length: 13; v_call: TRBV11-2
cdr3_aa: CASSQEGTGGQPQHF; j_call: TRBJ1-5; cdr3_length: 15; v_call: TRBV3-1/TRBV3-2
cdr3_aa: CASTDYGWEAFF; j_call: TRBJ1-1; cdr3_length: 12; v_call: TRBV2
cdr3_aa: CASSPENSYEQYF; j_call: TRBJ2-7; cdr3_length: 13; v_call: TRBV4-1
cdr3_aa: CASSLGDSSYEQYF; j_call: TRBJ2-7; cdr3_length: 14; v_call: TRBV5-8
cdr3_aa: CASSVGQVNEKLFF; j_call: TRBJ1-4; cdr3_length: 14; v_call: TRBV9
cdr3_aa: CASSLAGSGRSYEQYF; j_call: TRBJ2-7; cdr3_length: 16; v_call: TRBV7-2
cdr3_aa: CASSLWELAGGPGIQYF; j_call: TRBJ2-4; cdr3_length: 17; v_call: TRBV28
cdr3_aa: CASSSQGGGKPQHF; j_call: TRBJ1-5; cdr3_length: 14; v_call: TRBV27
cdr3_aa: CASRDRGVPGYTF; j_call: TRBJ1-2; cdr3_length: 13; v_call: TRBV25-1
cdr3_aa: CASRRRGNQETQYF; j_call: TRBJ2-5; cdr3_length: 14; v_call: TRBV11-2
cdr3_aa: CARSSRDRGLEQYF; j_call: TRBJ2-7; cdr3_length: 14; v_call: TRBV6-4
cdr3_aa: CASSQAGGGEKLFF; j_call: TRBJ1-4; cdr3_length: 14; v_call: TRBV3-1/TRBV3-2
cdr3_aa: CASSAGDQETQYF; j_call: TRBJ2-5; cdr3_length: 13; v_call: TRBV28
cdr3_aa: CASSPTRTANTGELFF; j_call: TRBJ2-2; cdr3_length: 16; v_call: TRBV28
cdr3_aa: CASSVGAHQETQYF; j_call: TRBJ2-5; cdr3_length: 14; v_call: TRBV9
cdr3_aa: CASSKEYNSPLHF; j_call: TRBJ1-6; cdr3_length: 13; v_call: TRBV19
cdr3_aa: CSAAHTGTGGREQFF; j_call: TRBJ2-1; cdr3_length: 15; v_call: TRBV29-1
cdr3_aa: CASSLGGQGALGYTF; j_call: TRBJ1-2; cdr3_length: 15; v_call: TRBV5-1
cdr3_aa: CAISNRDRGYEQYF; j_call: TRBJ2-7; cdr3_length: 14; v_call: TRBV10-3
cdr3_aa: CASSKDRDHEQYF; j_call: TRBJ2-7; cdr3_length: 13; v_call: TRBV19
cdr3_aa: CASSALTSGRAVGYNEQFF; j_call: TRBJ2-1; cdr3_length: 19; v_call: TRBV5-8
cdr3_aa: CASSPQKQGRELFF; j_call: TRBJ2-2; cdr3_length: 14; v_call: TRBV18
cdr3_aa: CASSPGGVGNTEAFF; j_call: TRBJ1-1; cdr3_length: 15; v_call: TRBV5-1
cdr3_aa: CATSPRRRGWEDIQYF; j_call: TRBJ2-4; cdr3_length: 16; v_call: TRBV15
cdr3_aa: CASSLDRGIHEQYF; j_call: TRBJ2-7; cdr3_length: 14; v_call: TRBV11-2
cdr3_aa: CASSQLAAYEQYF; j_call: TRBJ2-7; cdr3_length: 13; v_call: TRBV3-1/TRBV3-2
cdr3_aa: CAISGRGDGTEAFF; j_call: TRBJ1-1; cdr3_length: 14; v_call: TRBV10-3
cdr3_aa: CASSSARNEQFF; j_call: TRBJ2-1; cdr3_length: 12; v_call: TRBV6-2/TRBV6-3
cdr3_aa: CASSFDSSYEQYF; j_call: TRBJ2-7; cdr3_length: 13; v_call: TRBV7-9
cdr3_aa: CASSLSANPGNEQFF; j_call: TRBJ2-1; cdr3_length: 15; v_call: TRBV27
cdr3_aa: CASSYRGTGTYYGYTF; j_call: TRBJ1-2; cdr3_length: 16; v_call: TRBV6-5
cdr3_aa: CASSYEGASIGYTF; j_call: TRBJ1-2; cdr3_length: 14; v_call: TRBV6-6
cdr3_aa: CASSQDRDRYSNQPQHF; j_call: TRBJ1-5; cdr3_length: 17; v_call: TRBV4-1
cdr3_aa: CASSVGVAGGPSPEQYF; j_call: TRBJ2-7; cdr3_length: 17; v_call: TRBV9
cdr3_aa: CASSVMGASDTQYF; j_call: TRBJ2-3; cdr3_length: 14; v_call: TRBV9
cdr3_aa: CSASGLQGQETQYF; j_call: TRBJ2-5; cdr3_length: 14; v_call: TRBV20-1
cdr3_aa: CASRTGTTNEKLFF; j_call: TRBJ1-4; cdr3_length: 14; v_call: TRBV6-5